Shown below are 20 T cell receptor beta chains from a single sample sequenced in a study of PD-L1 blockade in urothelial cancer. The repertoire was sequenced with immunoSEQ multiplex PCR; TCRdb's copy has only in-frame clones and lacks some. This table holds some 97,000 clones, about 89% found once. Sequences were derived from PBMCs, sampled around atezolizumab (anti-PD-L1) treatment. The receptors come from a woman of 80 years or more with urothelial cancer.

This clone was recorded once. The chain recombines TRBV5-1 with TRBJ1-1; maybe TRBD1 (5 bases). This CDR3 has 16 amino acids. Trimming stripped 3 bases from V and 3 bases from J, with 18 bases between. Germline lookup yields CDR1 SGHRS and CDR2 YFSETQ. The chain's CDR3 is CASSSGVGVVDTEAFF. In nucleotides, the CDR3 is TGCGCCAGCAGCTCGGGGGTAGGGGTGGTCGACACTGAAGCTTTCTTT.

V gene TRBV6-5 combines with J gene TRBJ2-3, with 9 positions matching TRBD1. Trimming took 6 bases from V and 6 from J; bases not matched to a gene: 4. Germline assignment: CDR1 MNHEY and CDR2 SVGAGI. The CDR3 is made up of 13 amino acids. The CDR3 is CASRRQGGDTQYF. The DNA of the CDR3 is TGTGCCAGCAGAAGACAGGGGGGGGATACGCAGTATTTT.

The genes are TRBV28 and TRBJ1-1; the match to TRBD1 covers 9 bases. In germline, CDR1 is MDHEN, CDR2 SYDVKM. V lost 1 base, J lost 8 bases, and 8 bases stayed unmatched. The CDR3 extends over 15 amino acids. In DNA, the CDR3 is TGTGCCAGCAGTTTATCGATACAGGGGGCAGGAGAAGCTTTCTTT. It yields the protein CASSLSIQGAGEAFF.

The chain has TRBV19 and TRBJ1-5, with TRBD1 identical over 7 bases. The V and J ends lost 8 bases and 8 bases, in that order; junction bases with no gene match: 12. The CDR3 has 14 residues. CDR1 LNHDA and CDR2 SQIVND come from the germline V gene (reference sequence). The CDR3 DNA follows: TGTGCCAGTGGCGTACAGGGGTACGGGGAGCCCCAGCATTTT. This encodes CASGVQGYGEPQHF.

V and J are TRBV30 and TRBJ1-5; the D is unclear. The V gene's germline CDR1 is GTSNPN and CDR2 SVGIG (reference sequence). Between the trimmed V and J ends, which lost 1 base and 12 bases, there was a span of 22 bases. The CDR3 totals 15 residues. CDR3: CAWSGRAGGGEGQHF. The CDR3 DNA reads as TGTGCCTGGAGTGGCCGGGCAGGAGGCGGAGAGGGCCAGCATTTT.

In this sample, this clone turned up once. The rearrangement joins TRBV7-3 to TRBJ1-1; possible D gene TRBD1, 5 bases. CDR3 length: 14 amino acids. The V gene's germline CDR1 is SGHTA and CDR2 FQGTGA. Trimming removed 5 bases at V and 3 bases at J, with 13 bases between. The CDR3 protein is CASSPGREDTEAFF. The CDR3, as DNA: TGTGCCAGCAGCCCAGGGCGGGAAGACACTGAAGCTTTCTTT. Variable domain in full (rest from reference TRBV7-3 and TRBJ1-1): GAGVSQTPSNKVTEKGKYVELRCDPISGHTALYWYRQSLGQGPEFLIYFQGTGAADDSGLPNDRFFAVRPEGSVSTLKIQRTERGDSAVYLCASSPGREDTEAFFGQGTRLTVV.

The chain recombines TRBV7-2 with TRBJ2-1; 8 bases map to TRBD2. Per the germline V gene, CDR1 is SGHTA and CDR2 is FQGNSA. The CDR3 loop spans 16 amino acids. V shed 0 bases, J shed 1 base, and the junction held 2 bases outside the gene matches. DNA for the CDR3: TGTGCCAGCAGCTTAGCGGCTAGCGGGTCCTACAATGAGCAGTTCTTC. Residues: CASSLAASGSYNEQFF.

The rearrangement joins TRBV11-2 to TRBJ2-7; TRBD1 agrees at 12 bases. The germline V gene encodes CDR1 SGHAT and CDR2 FQNNGV. Trimming removed 5 bases from V and 4 bases from J; junction bases left unmatched: 9. This CDR3 has 16 residues. This CDR3 is CASSRTGTGGPYEQYF. CDR3 in DNA: TGTGCCAGCAGCCGTACCGGGACAGGGGGCCCTTACGAGCAGTACTTC.

This chain joins TRBV7-8 and TRBJ2-1; 7 bases align to TRBD2. Germline CDR1 is SGHVS and CDR2 is FQNEAQ. The CDR3 length is 17 residues. The V gene end was trimmed by 5 bases and the J gene end by 1 base; junction bases not matched to a gene: 11. The CDR3 region has the DNA TGTGCCAGCAGCGAACATTCTAGCGGACAATCCTACAATGAGCAGTTCTTC. Translated: CASSEHSSGQSYNEQFF.

This rearrangement joins TRBV6-5 to TRBJ2-3, with 12 bases identical to TRBD2. Germline loops: CDR1 MNHEY, CDR2 SVGAGI. After removal of 4 bases from V and 2 bases from J, the junction contained 4 bases not matched to a gene. CDR3 size: 16 residues. The chain's CDR3 is CASSSTSGRLTDTQYF. CDR3 in DNA: TGTGCCAGCAGTTCCACTAGCGGGAGGCTCACAGATACGCAGTATTTT.

The chain carries TRBV5-1 and TRBJ1-2; 8 bases map to TRBD1. CDR3 length: 16 amino acids. The V gene end was trimmed by 1 base and the J gene end by 7 bases; junction bases not matched to a gene: 12. Per the germline V gene, CDR1 is SGHRS and CDR2 is YFSETQ. The CDR3 bases are TGCGCCAGCAGCTTGCAGTTACAGGGGGATGGCAGTGGCTACACCTTC. Residues: CASSLQLQGDGSGYTF.

V and J are TRBV15 and TRBJ2-7; D may be TRBD2 (5 bases). Germline V lookup: CDR1 LNHNV, CDR2 YYDKDF (reference sequence). Between the trimmed V and J ends, which lost 2 bases and 7 bases, there was a span of 12 bases. The CDR3 is made up of 13 amino acids. CDR3 loop: CATSRLVSGEQYF. CDR3 DNA: TGTGCCACCAGCAGACTCGTTTCGGGGGAGCAGTACTTC.

This sequence joins TRBV5-1 and TRBJ2-3; possibly TRBD2 for D (6 bases). Trimming pared 4 bases from V and 5 bases from J, leaving 20 bases between. Germline V lookup: CDR1 SGHRS, CDR2 YFSETQ. CDR3 length equals 16 residues. The CDR3 nucleotides are TGCGCCAGCAGCGGAGGGGCCAGGCAAGCTGAAGATACGCAGTATTTT. Residues: CASSGGARQAEDTQYF.

In its sample, this clone was seen a few times. The chain carries TRBV11-1 and TRBJ1-2; D is ambiguous. This CDR3 comprises 13 residues. V gave up 3 bases and J gave up 3 bases, with 8 bases separating them. CDR1 and CDR2 (germline): SGHAT, FQDESV (reference sequence). The CDR3 region is CASSFAEDYGYTF. The CDR3, as DNA: TGTGCCAGCAGCTTTGCCGAGGACTATGGCTACACCTTC. Full variable domain (missing parts from reference TRBV11-1 and TRBJ1-2): EAEVAQSPRYKITEKSQAVAFWCDPISGHATLYWYRQILGQGPELLVQFQDESVVDDSQLPKDRFSAERLKGVDSTLKIQPAELGDSAMYLCASSFAEDYGYTFGSGTRLTVV.

The rearrangement joins TRBV10-2 to TRBJ2-3; 7 bases fit TRBD2. This CDR3 has 15 amino acids. Per the germline V gene, CDR1 is WSHSY and CDR2 is SAAADI. Trimming took 9 bases from V and 2 from J; bases not matched to a gene: 11. The CDR3 loop reads CASRGGSGHTDTQYF. CDR3 nucleotides: TGCGCCAGTCGGGGAGGGTCAGGTCACACAGATACGCAGTATTTT.

The chain is built from TRBV11-2 and TRBJ1-4; a possible D gene is TRBD1 (5 bases). This CDR3 is built from 13 residues. The germline V gene has CDR1 SGHAT and CDR2 FQNNGV. Trimming pared 2 bases from V and 7 bases from J, leaving 8 bases between. The DNA of the CDR3 is TGTGCCAGCAGCTTACAGGGCCGTGAAAAACTGTTTTTT. It encodes CASSLQGREKLFF. The entire variable domain, with the rest obtained from reference TRBV11-2 and TRBJ1-4, is as follows: EAGVAQSPRYKIIEKRQSVAFWCNPISGHATLYWYQQILGQGPKLLIQFQNNGVVDDSQLPKDRFSAERLKGVDSTLKIQPAKLEDSAVYLCASSLQGREKLFFGSGTQLSVL.

V is TRBV5-5 and J is TRBJ2-1; 7 positions match TRBD2. The V and J ends lost 6 bases and 3 bases, in that order; junction bases with no gene match: 12. The CDR3 has 16 amino acids. Per the germline V gene, CDR1 is SGHKS and CDR2 is YYEKEE (reference sequence). The CDR3 bases are TGTGCCAGCACCCTTGGGGCTAGCGGTTACTACAATGAGCAGTTCTTC. It encodes CASTLGASGYYNEQFF.

Turning to this clone: Different DNA sequences within this sample yield the same CDR3. V gene TRBV5-1 combines with J gene TRBJ2-7; weak D call: TRBD2 (6 bases). Trimming removed 4 bases at V and 0 bases at J, with 11 bases between. Germline lookup yields CDR1 SGHRS and CDR2 YFSETQ. The CDR3 sequence is 14 residues long. As DNA, the CDR3 is TGCGCCAGCAGCGTTAGCGGTAGCTCCTACGAGCAGTACTTC. The encoded protein is CASSVSGSSYEQYF.

This clone has a single count. This chain uses TRBV9 with TRBJ2-1; D perhaps matches TRBD2 (6 bases). V lost 3 bases and J lost 0, with 13 bases in between. Per the germline V gene, CDR1 is SGDLS and CDR2 is YYNGEE. The CDR3 length is 16 residues. CDR3 DNA: TGTGCCAGCAGCGCCAGACTAGAAAGCTCCTACAATGAGCAGTTCTTC. Translated, it gives CASSARLESSYNEQFF.

The chain has TRBV28 and TRBJ1-2, with 12 bases matching TRBD1. Unmatched junction bases numbered 7, after V lost 5 bases and J lost 6 bases. The CDR3 extends over 15 amino acids. The germline gives CDR1 MDHEN, CDR2 SYDVKM. The CDR3: CASSLSGTGGDGYTF. Here the CDR3 DNA reads TGTGCCAGCAGTCTCTCCGGGACAGGGGGCGATGGCTACACCTTC.